This T cell receptor beta chain was identified during a study of shared clonotypes between healthy human individuals. Study-wide results and caveats: Specimens sampled were limited to blood, with tissue repertoires likely differing.

With regard to this clone: Its matching antigen is unknown.

J was trimmed by 3 bases and V by 1 base; bases with no gene match: 12. The CDR3 sequence is 18 residues long. The germline V gene encodes CDR1 MNHNS and CDR2 SASEGT. Profiled with immunoSEQ multiplex PCR; TCRdb holds only in-frame clones, not every one. The repertoire consists of approximately 1,500,000 clones, with around 98% occurring once and the leading ten covering about 0.42%. The chain recombines TRBV6-1 with TRBJ1-5, with 7 positions matching TRBD1. The source material was naive CD4+ T cells sorted from blood. Subset indicated: CD45RA+ positively selected. The sequence came from a man aged 25 to 45 in good health. The CDR3 protein is CASSEEGAGDPINQPQHF. CDR3 sequence (DNA): TGTGCCAGCAGTGAAGAGGGGGCAGGGGACCCCATCAATCAGCCCCAGCATTTT.